Listed here are 19 T cell receptor beta chains from one sample, sequenced in a study of blood T cell repertoires in COVID-19. Produced via immunoSEQ multiplex PCR; TCRdb's table is partial and in-frame only. Altogether about 130,000 clones are present, over 75% being singletons, with the ten largest covering 3% to 4%. Material for sequencing was peripheral blood. These receptors originate from a woman aged 55-70 years with acute or convalescent COVID-19.

This clone was detected only once. The chain couples TRBV3-1 (or the pseudogene TRBV3-2) to TRBJ2-2; 11 bases line up with TRBD2. Germline CDR1 LGHDT, CDR2 YNNKEL (reference sequence). J lost 6 bases, V lost 5 bases, and 5 bases had no gene match. This CDR3 region has 15 residues. This CDR3 reads CASSFSGRGPGELFF. Written as DNA, the CDR3 is TGTGCCAGCAGCTTTAGCGGGAGGGGGCCCGGGGAGCTGTTTTTT.

The CDR3 DNA sequence: TGTGCCAGCAGTGGCCGGGACAGGGGAAGGGGCTATGGCTACACCTTC. It codes for CASSGRDRGRGYGYTF. V gene TRBV6-6 combines with J gene TRBJ1-2, with 10 bases lining up with TRBD1. The germline CDR1 and CDR2 sequences are MNHNY and SVGAGI (reference sequence). The V and J ends lost 5 bases and 4 bases, in that order; junction bases with no gene match: 10. CDR3 size: 16 residues.

The rearrangement joins TRBV25-1 to TRBJ2-7; D might be TRBD2 (5 bases). The CDR3 sequence is 15 residues long. Trimming removed 4 bases at V and 3 bases at J, with 16 bases between. The germline CDR1 and CDR2 sequences are MGHDK and SYGVNS. CDR3 in DNA: TGTGCCAGCAGTGCGCGGGCTTCAGCTTTCTACGAGCAGTACTTC. Protein sequence: CASSARASAFYEQYF.

The V call is TRBV27, the J call TRBJ2-5, with D possibly being TRBD1 (6 bases). CDR1 MNHEY and CDR2 SMNVEV come from the germline V gene (reference sequence). This CDR3 spans 14 amino acids. The V end was cut by 8 bases, the J end by 5 bases, with 18 bases between. This chain's CDR3 is CASSQGFQLETQYF. CDR3 sequence (DNA): TGTGCCAGCTCACAGGGTTTCCAATTGGAGACCCAGTACTTC.

A few counts support this clone. The J gene is TRBJ1-3, the V gene TRBV28; 7 bases are a match to TRBD1. Germline V lookup: CDR1 MDHEN, CDR2 SYDVKM. The CDR3 is 18 amino acids. Trimming took 2 bases from V and 0 from J; bases not matched to a gene: 10. The CDR3 DNA sequence: TGTGCCAGCAGTTTAGCCCCACTGACAGGGCTCTCTGGAAACACCATATATTTT. Translating it yields CASSLAPLTGLSGNTIYF. Full variable domain (rest looked up from reference TRBV28 and TRBJ1-3): DVKVTQSSRYLVKRTGEKVFLECVQDMDHENMFWYRQDPGLGLRLIYFSYDVKMKEKGDIPEGYSVSREKKERFSLILESASTNQTSMYLCASSLAPLTGLSGNTIYFGEGSWLTVV.

The V and J genes are TRBV9 and TRBJ1-4, with 7 bases matching TRBD1. V lost 0 bases and J lost 8; bases outside the gene matches: 7. Germline CDR1 reads SGDLS; CDR2 reads YYNGEE. The CDR3 spans 15 residues. The CDR3 nucleotides read TGTGCCAGCAGCGTAGACGCAGGGGGAGGAGAAAAACTGTTTTTT. Protein sequence: CASSVDAGGGEKLFF.

The chain uses TRBV3-1 (or the pseudogene TRBV3-2) and TRBJ1-1, with 8 nucleotides matching TRBD1. Germline V lookup: CDR1 LGHDT, CDR2 YNNKEL (reference sequence). Losses at the gene ends were 0 bases for V and 6 bases for J; bases not matched to a gene: 6. This CDR3 is built from 15 residues. CDR3 in DNA: TGTGCCAGCAGCCAAGACAACTCGGGACAGGCTGAAGCTTTCTTT. Protein sequence: CASSQDNSGQAEAFF.

The V call is TRBV7-3, the J call TRBJ2-3; 8 nucleotides match TRBD2. J was trimmed by 0 bases and V by 10 bases; bases with no gene match: 6. Germline values: CDR1 SGHTA, CDR2 FQGTGA. The CDR3 is 14 amino acids. CDR3 bases: TGTGCCACCAGAAGCGGGGGTAGCACAGATACGCAGTATTTT. Residues: CATRSGGSTDTQYF. The full variable domain, its missing parts supplied by reference TRBV7-3 and TRBJ2-3, is GAGVSQTPSNKVTEKGKYVELRCDPISGHTALYWYRQSLGQGPEFLIYFQGTGAADDSGLPNDRFFAVRPEGSVSTLKIQRTERGDSAVYLCATRSGGSTDTQYFGPGTRLTVL.

This sequence joins TRBV9 and TRBJ1-3; D is unresolved. From germline, CDR1 is SGDLS and CDR2 YYNGEE. V shed 2 bases and J shed 3 bases, with 12 bases lying between them. The CDR3 loop spans 15 amino acids. The CDR3 reads CASSVELAFGNTIYF. The CDR3 nucleotides are TGTGCCAGCAGCGTGGAGCTGGCCTTTGGAAACACCATATATTTT.

This chain uses TRBV29-1 with TRBJ2-7, with TRBD2 identical over 11 bases. This CDR3 comprises 14 residues. V shed 5 bases, J shed 3 bases, and the junction held 6 bases outside the gene matches. The germline V gene encodes CDR1 SQVTM and CDR2 ANQGSEA. The CDR3 protein is CSVSSGRINYEQYF. CDR3 DNA: TGCAGCGTTTCTAGCGGGAGGATTAACTACGAGCAGTACTTC.

The chain has TRBV27 and TRBJ2-1; 10 bases align to TRBD1. Per germline, CDR1 MNHEY and CDR2 SMNVEV (reference sequence). The CDR3 runs to 16 residues. V trimming: 5 bases; J trimming: 6 bases; junction bases outside the gene matches: 10. The chain's CDR3 is CASSAGDRGWGNEQFF. CDR3 in DNA: TGTGCCAGCAGTGCAGGGGACAGGGGATGGGGCAATGAGCAGTTCTTC.

DNA for the CDR3: TGTGCCAGTAGCTCGGACAAGGGTAACACCATATATTTT. This gives the protein CASSSDKGNTIYF. The J gene is TRBJ1-3, the V gene TRBV19; a possible D gene is TRBD1 (5 bases). V was cut by 6 bases and J by 7 bases, with 13 bases left in between. This CDR3 spans 13 amino acids. Looked up from germline, CDR1 is LNHDA and CDR2 is SQIVND (reference sequence).

This rearrangement joins TRBV27 to TRBJ1-5; 7 bases fit TRBD1. Per the germline V gene, CDR1 is MNHEY and CDR2 is SMNVEV (reference sequence). V dropped 3 bases and J dropped 7; count of bases not matched to a gene: 12. The CDR3 is made up of 16 amino acids. CDR3 sequence: CASSFDPTGKEQPQHF. As DNA, the CDR3 is TGTGCCAGCAGTTTCGACCCGACAGGGAAAGAACAGCCCCAGCATTTT.

For the CDR3, the DNA is TGTGCCTGGAGCGCAGGGAATTCACCCCTCCACTTT. Translated: CAWSAGNSPLHF. The rearrangement joins TRBV30 to TRBJ1-6; a weak D match, TRBD1 (5 bases). V was trimmed by 3 bases and J by 7 bases, leaving 7 bases between them. Per germline, CDR1 GTSNPN and CDR2 SVGIG (reference sequence). The CDR3 loop spans 12 amino acids. The full variable domain, in which reference TRBV30 and TRBJ1-6 provide the parts outside the CDR3, is SQTIHQWPATLVQPVGSPLSLECTVEGTSNPNLYWYRQAAGRGLQLLFYSVGIGQISSEVPQNLSASRPQDRQFILSSKKLLLSDSGFYLCAWSAGNSPLHFGNGTRLTVT.

This clone was found once. J is TRBJ1-2 and V is TRBV12-3 or TRBV12-4; D might be TRBD1 (5 bases). The germline V and J ends were trimmed by 4 bases and 8 bases, with 8 bases remaining between them. The CDR3 is made up of 11 amino acids. CDR3 protein: CASSYNRGYTF. In DNA form, the CDR3 reads TGTGCCAGCAGTTATAACAGGGGCTACACCTTC.

The genes are TRBV6-5 and TRBJ2-1, with TRBD1 matching over 8 bases. The germline V gene encodes CDR1 MNHEY and CDR2 SVGAGI. V lost 3 bases, J lost 15 bases, and 7 bases stayed unmatched. The length of the CDR3 is 12 residues. The CDR3 loop is CASSYYETGAFF. DNA of the CDR3: TGTGCCAGCAGTTATTATGAGACAGGGGCGTTCTTC.

The chain links TRBV3-1 (or the pseudogene TRBV3-2) to TRBJ1-5; no clear D. V gave up 4 bases and J gave up 6 bases, with 10 bases separating them. CDR1 LGHDT and CDR2 YNNKEL come from the germline V gene (reference sequence). This CDR3 has 13 amino acids. The chain's CDR3 is CASSPSAGQPQHF. In nucleotides, the CDR3 is TGTGCCAGCAGCCCTAGCGCGGGTCAGCCCCAGCATTTT.

J is TRBJ2-6 and V is TRBV11-2, with 8 nucleotides matching TRBD1. Germline trimming cut 4 bases from V and 0 bases from J; bases unmatched to any gene: 5. Per germline, CDR1 SGHAT and CDR2 FQNNGV. The CDR3 consists of 17 residues. The CDR3 nucleotides read TGTGCCAGCAGCTCAGGACAGGGACACTCTGGGGCCAACGTCCTGACTTTC. It encodes CASSSGQGHSGANVLTF.

V is TRBV7-9 and J is TRBJ1-1; the D gene is possibly TRBD1 (6 bases). Trimming shortened V by 5 bases and J by 5 bases, and 12 bases separated the two germline ends. Looked up from germline, CDR1 is SEHNR and CDR2 is FQNEAQ (reference sequence). The CDR3 loop spans 13 amino acids. In DNA, the CDR3 is TGTGCCAGCAGCCTACAGGGTTGGACTGAAGCTTTCTTT. This encodes CASSLQGWTEAFF.